The 21 T cell receptor beta chains in this list originate from one sample, sequenced in a study of blood T cell repertoires in COVID-19. Profiling relied on immunoSEQ multiplex PCR, and the TCRdb table lists in-frame clones only, not all of them. The sample holds 250,000 or so clones, 80% to 90% seen once. Sequencing was performed on PBMCs or T cells enriched from blood (not recorded which). The origin of the receptors is a woman between 50 and 59 years old who had recovered from COVID-19.

On this clone itself: At the DNA level, this CDR3 is encoded by other sequences in the same sample as well. In DNA form, the CDR3 reads TGTGCCAGCAGTGGACAGGGGGAGACCCAGTACTTC. As protein: CASSGQGETQYF. The chain is built from TRBV2 and TRBJ2-5, with 8 nucleotides matching TRBD1. The CDR3 contains 12 residues. V lost 4 bases to trimming and J lost 5 bases; unmatched junction nucleotides: 0. Germline assignment: CDR1 SNHLY and CDR2 FYNNEI.

This clone was detected only a few times. The gene calls are TRBV19 and TRBJ1-1; TRBD1 matches 10 bases. The CDR3 has 18 amino acids. Per germline, CDR1 LNHDA and CDR2 SQIVND (reference sequence). J gave up 1 base and V 0 bases, and 8 bases lay outside the gene matches. CDR3: CASSIDPTGGAGNTEAFF. DNA of the CDR3: TGTGCCAGTAGTATAGATCCGACAGGGGGCGCGGGGAACACTGAAGCTTTCTTT.

The chain combines TRBV29-1 with TRBJ2-6; 8 bases fit TRBD1. The CDR3 runs 14 residues. V shed 6 bases and J 2 bases; nucleotides not matched to a gene: 3. Germline V gene lookup returns CDR1 SQVTM and CDR2 ANQGSEA. The CDR3 protein is CSVVQGAGANVLTF. The CDR3 DNA reads TGCAGCGTGGTACAGGGGGCTGGGGCCAACGTCCTGACTTTC.

V usage is TRBV4-1 and J usage is TRBJ2-5; tentatively, D is TRBD2 (5 bases). Germline V gives CDR1 MGHRA, CDR2 YSYEKL. The V end lost 0 bases, the J end lost 2 bases, and 19 bases lay between the germline ends. The CDR3 length is 18 residues. This chain's CDR3 is CASSQDPGTLGLQETQYF. The DNA for the CDR3 is TGCGCCAGCAGCCAAGATCCCGGAACATTAGGACTTCAAGAGACCCAGTACTTC.

The chain links TRBV7-3 to TRBJ2-1, with TRBD1 identical over 10 bases. J gave up 7 bases and V 1 base, and 7 bases lay outside the gene matches. This CDR3 is 16 amino acids long. CDR1 and CDR2 from the germline V gene are SGHTA and FQGTGA. The CDR3 loop is CASSLKGRQGANEQFF. The CDR3 DNA follows: TGTGCCAGCAGCTTAAAGGGGAGACAGGGGGCGAATGAGCAGTTCTTC.

The chain has TRBV11-2 and TRBJ2-4; TRBD1 matches 9 bases. V lost 3 bases and J lost 11; bases outside the gene matches: 5. The V gene's germline CDR1 is SGHAT and CDR2 FQNNGV. This CDR3 contains 13 residues. CDR3 DNA sequence: TGTGCCAGCAGCTTTAACAGGGGGCGCGTTCAGTACTTC. The encoded protein is CASSFNRGRVQYF. The entire variable domain, with the rest obtained from reference TRBV11-2 and TRBJ2-4, is as follows: EAGVAQSPRYKIIEKRQSVAFWCNPISGHATLYWYQQILGQGPKLLIQFQNNGVVDDSQLPKDRFSAERLKGVDSTLKIQPAKLEDSAVYLCASSFNRGRVQYFGAGTRLSVL.

The CDR3 is CASSSRSYNEQYF. CDR3 bases: TGCGCCAGCAGCTCCCGTTCTTACAACGAGCAGTACTTC. The chain employs TRBV4-1 and TRBJ2-7; no clear D. CDR3 size: 13 residues. From germline, CDR1 is MGHRA and CDR2 YSYEKL. Between the trimmed V and J ends, which lost 5 bases and 5 bases, there was a span of 13 bases.

The J gene is TRBJ1-1, the V gene TRBV15; D is ambiguous. This CDR3 is 14 amino acids long. Trimming removed 0 bases at V and 4 bases at J, with 9 bases between. Germline-derived CDR1 and CDR2 are LNHNV and YYDKDF (reference sequence). The CDR3 spells CATSRDRVSTEAFF. As DNA, the CDR3 is TGTGCCACCAGCAGAGATCGGGTGAGCACTGAAGCTTTCTTT.

The chain uses TRBV28 and TRBJ2-3, with 7 bases fitting TRBD2. This CDR3 has 15 amino acids. Germline V gene sequence: CDR1 MDHEN, CDR2 SYDVKM. J gave up 14 bases and V 3 bases, and 17 bases lay outside the gene matches. The CDR3 nucleotides are TGTGCCAGCAGTTTCACCGGGAGGACCCACAGCGCGGGGTATTTT. Translating gives CASSFTGRTHSAGYF.

The chain is built from TRBV28 and TRBJ1-2; 9 nucleotides match TRBD1. CDR1 MDHEN and CDR2 SYDVKM come from the germline V gene. V lost 0 bases, J lost 6 bases, and 2 bases stayed unmatched. The CDR3 extends over 14 amino acids. The CDR3 DNA is TGTGCCAGCAGTTTATGGGGACAGGGTAATGGCTACACCTTC. This sequence encodes CASSLWGQGNGYTF.

This clone was seen only once. The rearrangement links TRBV5-1 to TRBJ1-4; tentative D call: TRBD1 (5 bases). V shed 0 bases and J shed 4 bases, with 10 bases lying between them. The CDR3 extends over 15 amino acids. CDR1 and CDR2 (germline): SGHRS, YFSETQ. The CDR3: CASSLVRGHNEKLFF. DNA for the CDR3: TGCGCCAGCAGCTTGGTTAGGGGTCATAATGAAAAACTGTTTTTT.

The rearrangement uses TRBV5-1 and TRBJ2-7; D might be TRBD1 (6 bases). From germline, CDR1 is SGHRS and CDR2 YFSETQ. The CDR3 loop spans 15 amino acids. Trimming stripped 0 bases from V and 2 bases from J, with 12 bases between. CDR3 DNA: TGCGCCAGCAGCTTGGCAGGGGTTAGCCCCTACGAGCAGTACTTC. The encoded protein is CASSLAGVSPYEQYF.

This chain joins TRBV28 and TRBJ2-3, with 8 bases matching TRBD2. Trimming at V came to 3 bases and at J to 4 bases, leaving 6 bases not matched to a gene. This CDR3 region has 15 residues. The germline V gene encodes CDR1 MDHEN and CDR2 SYDVKM. CDR3 coding DNA: TGTGCCAGCAGTTTTGTGACGGGAGGGGCAGATACGCAGTATTTT. It codes for CASSFVTGGADTQYF.

The chain uses TRBV5-1 and TRBJ1-4; D uncertain. The V end lost 4 bases, the J end lost 2 bases, and 12 bases lay between the germline ends. Germline loops: CDR1 SGHRS, CDR2 YFSETQ. This CDR3 is built from 15 residues. CDR3 sequence: CASSNTGNTNEKLFF. The CDR3 nucleotides read TGCGCCAGCAGCAACACCGGGAATACTAATGAAAAACTGTTTTTT. Variable domain in full (rest from reference TRBV5-1 and TRBJ1-4): KAGVTQTPRYLIKTRGQQVTLSCSPISGHRSVSWYQQTPGQGLQFLFEYFSETQRNKGNFPGRFSGRQFSNSRSEMNVSTLELGDSALYLCASSNTGNTNEKLFFGSGTQLSVL.

J is TRBJ1-5 and V is TRBV5-5; D remains unclear. This CDR3 comprises 14 residues. Germline V lookup: CDR1 SGHKS, CDR2 YYEKEE (reference sequence). The V and J ends lost 1 base and 9 bases respectively, with 14 bases between them. The CDR3 DNA reads as TGTGCCAGCAGCTTGTTACCCGGTCGGGTGCCCCAGCATTTT. Its protein is CASSLLPGRVPQHF.

This clone was seen only a few times. The chain couples TRBV2 to TRBJ2-7; no firm D call. Trimming pared 4 bases from V and 1 base from J, leaving 17 bases between. Germline V gene sequence: CDR1 SNHLY, CDR2 FYNNEI. This CDR3 is built from 16 residues. The CDR3 nucleotides are TGTGCCAGCAGTGGCCCCAGGTATATAAATTCCTACGAGCAGTACTTC. Translation gives CASSGPRYINSYEQYF.

The chain employs TRBV28 and TRBJ1-1; D is unresolved. Between the trimmed V and J ends, which lost 4 bases and 2 bases, there was a span of 11 bases. From germline, CDR1 is MDHEN and CDR2 SYDVKM. The CDR3 spans 14 residues. CDR3 amino acids: CASSSQTFNTEAFF. In nucleotides, the CDR3 is TGTGCCAGCAGTTCCCAGACATTCAACACTGAAGCTTTCTTT.

The rearrangement links TRBV28 to TRBJ1-2, with TRBD1 identical over 12 bases. In germline, CDR1 is MDHEN, CDR2 SYDVKM. This CDR3 is built from 16 residues. V was pared by 4 bases and J by 4 bases, with 7 bases of the junction left unmatched. CDR3 DNA: TGTGCCAGCAGTTCCCCCGGGACAGGGGGCACCTATGGCTACACCTTC. This encodes CASSSPGTGGTYGYTF.

The chain joins TRBV24-1 to TRBJ2-2; 9 bases are a match to TRBD1. From germline, CDR1 is KGHDR and CDR2 SFDVKD. CDR3 length equals 18 residues. V trimming: 0 bases; J trimming: 5 bases; junction bases outside the gene matches: 9. CDR3 region: CATSDLEGQGMRTGELFF. The CDR3 DNA follows: TGTGCCACCAGTGATTTGGAGGGACAGGGTATGCGTACCGGGGAGCTGTTTTTT.

The chain recombines TRBV11-3 with TRBJ2-7; D gene unclear. The CDR3 spans 13 residues. The V end was cut by 2 bases, the J end by 3 bases, with 8 bases between. Per germline, CDR1 SGHNT and CDR2 YENEEA. CDR3 DNA: TGTGCCAGCAGCTTATCCCCAGTCTACGAGCAGTACTTC. Protein sequence: CASSLSPVYEQYF.

The chain employs TRBV19 and TRBJ2-1; 8 positions match TRBD2. Germline V gene data show CDR1 as LNHDA and CDR2 as SQIVND (reference sequence). J gave up 8 bases and V 7 bases, and 13 bases lay outside the gene matches. The CDR3 is 15 amino acids. The DNA for the CDR3 is TGTGCCAGTACCCAAAGGACGGGAGGGTGGGATGAGCAGTTCTTC. It specifies CASTQRTGGWDEQFF.